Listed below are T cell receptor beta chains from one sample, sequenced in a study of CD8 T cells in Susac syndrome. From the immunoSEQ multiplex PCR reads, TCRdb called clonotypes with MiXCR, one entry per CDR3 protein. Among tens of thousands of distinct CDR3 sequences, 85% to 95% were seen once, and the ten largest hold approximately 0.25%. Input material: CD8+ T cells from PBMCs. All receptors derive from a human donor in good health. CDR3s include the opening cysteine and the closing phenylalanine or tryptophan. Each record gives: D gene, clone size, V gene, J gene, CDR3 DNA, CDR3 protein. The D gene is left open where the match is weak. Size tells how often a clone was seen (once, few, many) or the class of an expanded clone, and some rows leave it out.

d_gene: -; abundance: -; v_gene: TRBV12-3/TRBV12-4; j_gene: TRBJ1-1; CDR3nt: TGTGCCAGCAGTTTGGGGGGGGCCGGCACTGAAGCTTTCTTT; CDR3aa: CASSLGGAGTEAFF
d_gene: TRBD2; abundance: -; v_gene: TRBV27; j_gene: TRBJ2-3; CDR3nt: TGTGCCAGCAGTAGGCTAGCGGGGGGGAAGGGCACAGATACGCAGTATTTT; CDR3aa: CASSRLAGGKGTDTQYF
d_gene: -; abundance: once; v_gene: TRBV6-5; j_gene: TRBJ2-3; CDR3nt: TGTGCCAGCAGTTACTCCCCCACAGATACGCAGTATTTT; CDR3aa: CASSYSPTDTQYF
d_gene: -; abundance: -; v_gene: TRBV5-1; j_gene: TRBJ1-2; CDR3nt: TGCGCCAGCAGCTTGGGAGGGGAGGCTGGCTACACCTTC; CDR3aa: CASSLGGEAGYTF
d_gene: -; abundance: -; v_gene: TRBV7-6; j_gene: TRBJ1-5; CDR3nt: TGTGCCAGCAGCTTAGAGGAGTTTCAGCCCCAGCATTTT; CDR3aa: CASSLEEFQPQHF
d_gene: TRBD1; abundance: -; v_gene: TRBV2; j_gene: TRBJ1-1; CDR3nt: TGTGCCAGCAGTGAACGCTATGGACAGGGACCTATGAACACTGAAGCTTTCTTT; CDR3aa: CASSERYGQGPMNTEAFF
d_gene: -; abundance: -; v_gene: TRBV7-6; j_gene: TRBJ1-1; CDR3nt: TGTGCCTCCCGAGGCCCGAACACTGAAGCTTTCTTT; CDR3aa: CASRGPNTEAFF
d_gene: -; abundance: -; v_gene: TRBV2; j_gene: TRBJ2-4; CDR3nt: TGTGCCAGCAGTGTAAACCCTTACACACAGTGGGTAGCCAAAAACATTCAGTACTTC; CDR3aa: CASSVNPYTQWVAKNIQYF
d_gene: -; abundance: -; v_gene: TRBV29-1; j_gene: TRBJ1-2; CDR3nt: TGCAGCGTTGACGGCGGTGCTAACTATGGCTACACCTTC; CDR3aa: CSVDGGANYGYTF
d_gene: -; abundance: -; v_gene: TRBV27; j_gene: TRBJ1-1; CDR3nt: TGTGCCAGCAGTTTCCGGAAAACGTCTAGGCCCGAAGCTTTCTTT; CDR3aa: CASSFRKTSRPEAFF
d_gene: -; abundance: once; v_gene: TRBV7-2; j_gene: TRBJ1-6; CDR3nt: TGTGCCAGCAGCCCCAGTCTACCGGGGGTTAGCTCCTATAATTCACCCCTCCACTTT; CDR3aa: CASSPSLPGVSSYNSPLHF
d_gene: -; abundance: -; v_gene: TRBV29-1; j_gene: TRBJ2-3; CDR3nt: TGCAGCGCGCAAGGGACACAATATCCCCTAAACACAGATACGCAGTATTTT; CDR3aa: CSAQGTQYPLNTDTQYF
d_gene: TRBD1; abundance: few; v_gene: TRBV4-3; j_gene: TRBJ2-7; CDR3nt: TGCGCCAGCAGCCAAGATGGTCCCGGGACAGGGGCCTACGAGCAGTACTTC; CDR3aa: CASSQDGPGTGAYEQYF
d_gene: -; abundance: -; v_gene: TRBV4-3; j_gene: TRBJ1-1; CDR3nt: TGCGCCAGCAGCCCAGGGAGAGCCCCGTTGAGCACTGAAGCTTTCTTT; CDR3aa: CASSPGRAPLSTEAFF
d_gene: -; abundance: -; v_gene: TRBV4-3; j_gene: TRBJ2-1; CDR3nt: TGCGCCAGCAGCCAAGGCCGGGACAAGGCCCACAATCAGCAGTTCTTC; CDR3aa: CASSQGRDKAHNQQFF
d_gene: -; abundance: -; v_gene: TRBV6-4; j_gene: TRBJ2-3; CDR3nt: TGTGCCAGCAGTGACGGCGGGGGCACAGATACGCAGTATTTT; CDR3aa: CASSDGGGTDTQYF
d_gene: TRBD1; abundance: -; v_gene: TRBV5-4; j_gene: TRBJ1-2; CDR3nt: TGTGCCAGCAGCTCCGTCGGACAGGGAAGTGGCTACACCTTC; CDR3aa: CASSSVGQGSGYTF
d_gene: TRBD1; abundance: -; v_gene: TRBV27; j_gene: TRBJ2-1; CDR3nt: TGTGCCAGCAGCCCCGGGACAGGGAGAAAGGTTGAGCGGTTCTTC; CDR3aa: CASSPGTGRKVERFF
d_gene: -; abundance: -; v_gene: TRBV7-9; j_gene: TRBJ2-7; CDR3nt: TGTGCCAGCAGCTCTGCGGGACAGAGCTCCTACGAGCAGTACTTC; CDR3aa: CASSSAGQSSYEQYF
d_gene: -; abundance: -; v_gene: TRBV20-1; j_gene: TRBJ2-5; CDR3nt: TGCAGTGCTAGAGAGAGGGATGGAAAGCGTACGAGGGAGACCCAGTACTTC; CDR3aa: CSARERDGKRTRETQYF
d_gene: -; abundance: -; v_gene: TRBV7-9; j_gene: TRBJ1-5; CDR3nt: TGTGCCAGCAGCTTAGAGGTGGCGGGATTGTTCGGCAATCAGCCCCAGCATTTT; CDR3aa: CASSLEVAGLFGNQPQHF
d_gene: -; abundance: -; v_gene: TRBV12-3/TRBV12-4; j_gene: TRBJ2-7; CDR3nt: TGTGCCAGCAGTCCTCTGGGCGACCGAGACGAGCAGTACTTC; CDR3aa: CASSPLGDRDEQYF
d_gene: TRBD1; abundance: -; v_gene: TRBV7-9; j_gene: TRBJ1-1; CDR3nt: TGTGCCAGCAGTCCCGGGGACAGACCTTTTGAAGCTTTCTTT; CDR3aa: CASSPGDRPFEAFF
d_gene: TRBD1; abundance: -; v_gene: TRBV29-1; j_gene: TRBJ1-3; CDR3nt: TGCAGCGTTGACGCCGGACAGGGAGGAAACACCATATATTTT; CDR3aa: CSVDAGQGGNTIYF
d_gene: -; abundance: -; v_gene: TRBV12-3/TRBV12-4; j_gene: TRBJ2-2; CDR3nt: TGTGCCAGCAGTTCTCCTCAGGGATTGTCGAACACCGGGGAGCTGTTTTTT; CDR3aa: CASSSPQGLSNTGELFF
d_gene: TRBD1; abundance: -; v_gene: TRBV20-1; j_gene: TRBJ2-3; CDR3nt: TGCAGTGCTAGAAGACAGGGGGCGGGCACAGATACGCAGTATTTT; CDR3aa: CSARRQGAGTDTQYF
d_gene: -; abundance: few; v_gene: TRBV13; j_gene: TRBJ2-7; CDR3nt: TGTGCCAGCAGCTTGGGGGGATACGAGCAGTACTTC; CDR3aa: CASSLGGYEQYF
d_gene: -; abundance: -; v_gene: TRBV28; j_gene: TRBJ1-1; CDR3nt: TGTGCCAGCAGCTCTCGGAGGCGGGACACTGAAGCTTTCTTT; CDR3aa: CASSSRRRDTEAFF
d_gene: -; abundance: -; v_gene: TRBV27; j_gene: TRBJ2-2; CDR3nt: TGTGCCAGCAGTTCGGTCAACAGGAACACCGGGGAGCTGTTTTTT; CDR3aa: CASSSVNRNTGELFF
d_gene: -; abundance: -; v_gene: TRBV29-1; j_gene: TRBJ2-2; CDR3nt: TGCAGCGTTGATAGTGACTCGAACACCGGGGAGCTGTTTTTT; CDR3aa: CSVDSDSNTGELFF
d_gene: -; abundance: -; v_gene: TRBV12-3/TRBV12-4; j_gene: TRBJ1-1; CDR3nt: TGTGCCAGCAGTCGACAGGTCAACACTGAAGCTTTCTTT; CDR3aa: CASSRQVNTEAFF
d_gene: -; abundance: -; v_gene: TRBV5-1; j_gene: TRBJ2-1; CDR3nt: TGCGCCAGCAGCTTGGATCTGCTTTACCAGGGGAGCAATGAGCAGTTCTTC; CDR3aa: CASSLDLLYQGSNEQFF
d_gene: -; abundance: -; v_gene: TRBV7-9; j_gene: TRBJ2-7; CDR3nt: TGTGCCAGCAGCCCCTACGAGTCGGGAACCTACGAGCAGTACTTC; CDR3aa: CASSPYESGTYEQYF
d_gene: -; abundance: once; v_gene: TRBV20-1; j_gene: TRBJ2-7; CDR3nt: TGCAGTGCTAGAGATCTCCCGGGGGAGCAGTACTTC; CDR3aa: CSARDLPGEQYF
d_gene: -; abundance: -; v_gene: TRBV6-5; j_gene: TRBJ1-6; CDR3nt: TGTGCCAGCAGTTACTCATTAGGGGACAATTCACCCCTCCACTTT; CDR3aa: CASSYSLGDNSPLHF
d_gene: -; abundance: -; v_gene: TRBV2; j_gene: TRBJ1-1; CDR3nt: TGTGCCAGCAGTCCTCTCGGGGCCCGGGGACCGAACACTGAAGCTTTCTTT; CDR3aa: CASSPLGARGPNTEAFF
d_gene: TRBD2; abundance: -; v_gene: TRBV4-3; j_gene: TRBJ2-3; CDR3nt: TGCGCCAGCAGCCAAGATTACCGGGGGGGGGCAGATACGCAGTATTTT; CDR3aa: CASSQDYRGGADTQYF
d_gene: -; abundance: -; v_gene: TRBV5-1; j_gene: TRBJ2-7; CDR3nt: TGCGCCAGCAGCCACGGGCCGGAGCAGTACTTC; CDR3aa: CASSHGPEQYF
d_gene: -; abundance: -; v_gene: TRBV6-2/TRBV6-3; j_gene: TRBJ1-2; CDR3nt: TGTGCCAGCAGCCCCGGGACGAGGGGCTACACCTTC; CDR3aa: CASSPGTRGYTF
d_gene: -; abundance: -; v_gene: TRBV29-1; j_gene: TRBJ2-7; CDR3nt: TGCAGCGTTCCCCGAACACCGGAAAGCTACGAGCAGTACTTC; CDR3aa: CSVPRTPESYEQYF
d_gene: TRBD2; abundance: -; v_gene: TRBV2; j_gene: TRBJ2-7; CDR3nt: TGTGCCAGCAGTGGTGCGGGGGGCTCCTACGAGCAGTACTTC; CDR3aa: CASSGAGGSYEQYF
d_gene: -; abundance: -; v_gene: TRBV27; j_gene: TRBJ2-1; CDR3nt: TGTGCCAGCAGTTTCTTCGGGTCTTACAATGAGCAGTTCTTC; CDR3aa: CASSFFGSYNEQFF
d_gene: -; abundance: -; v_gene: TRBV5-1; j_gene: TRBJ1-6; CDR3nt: TGCGCCAGCAGCCTTCAGCCCCAGGACCTTAGCTCCTATAATTCACCCCTCCACTTT; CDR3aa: CASSLQPQDLSSYNSPLHF
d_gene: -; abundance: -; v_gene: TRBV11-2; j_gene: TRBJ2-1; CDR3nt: TGTGCCAGCAGCTTGATCCTAACTTCGACGGGACGACTTTACAATGAGCAGTTCTTC; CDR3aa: CASSLILTSTGRLYNEQFF
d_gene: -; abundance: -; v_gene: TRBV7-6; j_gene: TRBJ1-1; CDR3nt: TGTGCCAGCAGCTTAACAGGGTTCACTGAAGCTTTCTTT; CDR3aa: CASSLTGFTEAFF
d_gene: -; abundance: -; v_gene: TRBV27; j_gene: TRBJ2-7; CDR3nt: TGTGCCAGCAGTTTTGGACCGAGATCCTACGAGCAGTACTTC; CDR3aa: CASSFGPRSYEQYF
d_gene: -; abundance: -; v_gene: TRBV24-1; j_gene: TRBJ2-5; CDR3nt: TGTGCCACCAGTGATTCCGGATCGAAGGAGACCCAGTACTTC; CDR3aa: CATSDSGSKETQYF
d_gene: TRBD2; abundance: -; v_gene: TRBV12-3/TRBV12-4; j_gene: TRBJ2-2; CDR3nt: TGTGCCAGCAGTTTTGGCGGGGGGGCCGGCGGGGAGCTGTTTTTT; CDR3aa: CASSFGGGAGGELFF
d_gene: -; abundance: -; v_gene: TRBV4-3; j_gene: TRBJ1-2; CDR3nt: TGCGCCAGCAGCCAAGTGCGGGGGGGGGCCCAGCACTATGGCTACACCTTC; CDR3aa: CASSQVRGGAQHYGYTF
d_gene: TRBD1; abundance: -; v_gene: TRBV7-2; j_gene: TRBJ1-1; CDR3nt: TGTGCCAGCAGTCCACAGGGGGCCGGGACTGAAGCTTTCTTT; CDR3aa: CASSPQGAGTEAFF
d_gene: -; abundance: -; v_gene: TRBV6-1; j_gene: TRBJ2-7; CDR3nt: TGTGCCAGCAGCCCGGTGGGGGGGCCGACCTACGAGCAGTACTTC; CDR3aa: CASSPVGGPTYEQYF
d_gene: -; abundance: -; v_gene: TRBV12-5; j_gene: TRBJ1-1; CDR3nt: TGTGCTAGTGGTTCCCCATCCCGGACAGCCGACATGAACACTGAAGCTTTCTTT; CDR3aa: CASGSPSRTADMNTEAFF
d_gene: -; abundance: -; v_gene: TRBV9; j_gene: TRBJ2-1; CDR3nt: TGTGCCAGCAGCGTAGCTACAGACCCGAACAATGAGCAGTTCTTC; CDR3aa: CASSVATDPNNEQFF
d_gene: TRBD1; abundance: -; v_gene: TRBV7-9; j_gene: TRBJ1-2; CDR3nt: TGTGCCAGCAGCCCCGGACAGGGGGCAGGCGGCTACACCTTC; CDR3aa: CASSPGQGAGGYTF
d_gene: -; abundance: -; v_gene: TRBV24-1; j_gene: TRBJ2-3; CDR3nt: TGTGCCACCAGTGAAGGATTCGGAGATACGCAGTATTTT; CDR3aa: CATSEGFGDTQYF
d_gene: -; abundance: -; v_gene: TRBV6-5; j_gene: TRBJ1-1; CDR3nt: TGTGCCAGCAGACCCGGGGGTAGGTCTGAAGCTTTCTTT; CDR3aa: CASRPGGRSEAFF
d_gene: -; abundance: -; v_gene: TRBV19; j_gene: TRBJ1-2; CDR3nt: TGTGCCACTACCGGGCAAGTCTATTATGGCTACACCTTC; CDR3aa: CATTGQVYYGYTF
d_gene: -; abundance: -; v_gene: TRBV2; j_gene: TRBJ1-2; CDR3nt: TGTGCCAGCAGGCCGGGGACCGGCTACACCTTC; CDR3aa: CASRPGTGYTF
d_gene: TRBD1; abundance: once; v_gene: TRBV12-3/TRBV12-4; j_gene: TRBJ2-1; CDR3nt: TGTGCCAGCAGAGGGACAGGGGATAGGTACAATGAGCAGTTCTTC; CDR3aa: CASRGTGDRYNEQFF
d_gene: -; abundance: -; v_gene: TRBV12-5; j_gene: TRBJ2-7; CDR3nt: TGTGCTAGTGGTTTGGGGACTGCCTACGAGCAGTACTTC; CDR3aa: CASGLGTAYEQYF